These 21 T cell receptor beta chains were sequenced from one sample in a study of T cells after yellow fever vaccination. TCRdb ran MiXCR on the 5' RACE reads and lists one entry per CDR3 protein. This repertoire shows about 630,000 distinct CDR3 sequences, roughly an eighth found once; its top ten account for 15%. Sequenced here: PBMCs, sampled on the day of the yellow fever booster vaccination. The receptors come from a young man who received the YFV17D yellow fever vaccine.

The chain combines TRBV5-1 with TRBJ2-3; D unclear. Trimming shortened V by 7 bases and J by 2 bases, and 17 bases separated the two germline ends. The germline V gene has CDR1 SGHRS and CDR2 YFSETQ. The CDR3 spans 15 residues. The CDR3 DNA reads TGCGCCAGCGGGCCTCGGGTAGGAGTCACAGATACGCAGTATTTT. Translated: CASGPRVGVTDTQYF.

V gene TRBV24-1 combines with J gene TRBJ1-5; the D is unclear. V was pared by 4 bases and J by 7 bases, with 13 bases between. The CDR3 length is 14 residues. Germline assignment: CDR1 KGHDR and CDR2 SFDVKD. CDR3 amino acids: CATSDASGNQPQHF. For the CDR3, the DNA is TGTGCCACCAGTGACGCCTCGGGGAACCAGCCCCAGCATTTT.

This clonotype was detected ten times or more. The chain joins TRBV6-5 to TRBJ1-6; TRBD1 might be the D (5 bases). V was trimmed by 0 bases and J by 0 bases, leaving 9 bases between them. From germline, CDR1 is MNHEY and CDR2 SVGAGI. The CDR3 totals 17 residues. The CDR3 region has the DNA TGTGCCAGCAGTTACTCGAGTGACAGCTCCTATAATTCACCCCTCCACTTT. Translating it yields CASSYSSDSSYNSPLHF.

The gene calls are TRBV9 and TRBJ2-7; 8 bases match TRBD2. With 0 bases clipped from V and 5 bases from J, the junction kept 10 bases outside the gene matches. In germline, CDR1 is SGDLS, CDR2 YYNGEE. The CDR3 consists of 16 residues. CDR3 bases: TGTGCCAGCAGCGTAGGGCTAGCGGGCCAACCCAACGAGCAGTACTTC. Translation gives CASSVGLAGQPNEQYF.

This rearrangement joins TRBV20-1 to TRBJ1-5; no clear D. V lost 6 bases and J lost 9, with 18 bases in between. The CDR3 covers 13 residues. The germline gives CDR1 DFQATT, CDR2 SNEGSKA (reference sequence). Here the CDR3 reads CSAEENPPGPQHF. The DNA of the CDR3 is TGCAGTGCCGAGGAAAACCCCCCGGGGCCCCAGCATTTT.

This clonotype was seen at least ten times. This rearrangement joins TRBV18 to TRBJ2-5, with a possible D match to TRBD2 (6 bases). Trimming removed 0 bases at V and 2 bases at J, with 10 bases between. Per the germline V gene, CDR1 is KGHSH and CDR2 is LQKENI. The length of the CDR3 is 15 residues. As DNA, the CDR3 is TGTGCCAGCTCACCACCGGACTACTGGCAAGAGACCCAGTACTTC. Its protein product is CASSPPDYWQETQYF.

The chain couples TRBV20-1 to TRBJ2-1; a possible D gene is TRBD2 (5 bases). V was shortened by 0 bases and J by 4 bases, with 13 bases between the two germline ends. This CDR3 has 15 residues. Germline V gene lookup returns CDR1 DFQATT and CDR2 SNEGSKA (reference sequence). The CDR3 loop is CSARDPTEVYNEQFF. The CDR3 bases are TGCAGTGCTAGAGATCCAACGGAGGTTTACAATGAGCAGTTCTTC.

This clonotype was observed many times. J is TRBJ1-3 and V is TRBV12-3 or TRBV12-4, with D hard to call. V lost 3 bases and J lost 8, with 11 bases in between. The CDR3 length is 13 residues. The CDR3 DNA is TGTGCCAGCAGTTTGAAGCTCGGGGACACCATATATTTT. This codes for CASSLKLGDTIYF.

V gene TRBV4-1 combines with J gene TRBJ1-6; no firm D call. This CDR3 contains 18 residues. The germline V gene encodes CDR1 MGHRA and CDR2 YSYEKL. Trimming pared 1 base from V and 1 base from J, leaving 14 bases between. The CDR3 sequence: CASSQVPPGGSYNSPLHF. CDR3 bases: TGCGCCAGCAGCCAAGTGCCCCCGGGTGGGTCCTATAATTCACCCCTCCACTTT.

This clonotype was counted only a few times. CDR3 residues: CASSSTRPGMSEQYF. The DNA for the CDR3 is TGTGCCAGCAGCTCAACCCGGCCGGGGATGTCCGAGCAGTACTTC. The rearrangement uses TRBV7-8 and TRBJ2-7; tentative D call: TRBD2 (5 bases). Trimming took off 4 bases at V and 6 bases at J, with 19 bases between the two ends. This CDR3 is built from 15 residues. The germline V gene has CDR1 SGHVS and CDR2 FQNEAQ.

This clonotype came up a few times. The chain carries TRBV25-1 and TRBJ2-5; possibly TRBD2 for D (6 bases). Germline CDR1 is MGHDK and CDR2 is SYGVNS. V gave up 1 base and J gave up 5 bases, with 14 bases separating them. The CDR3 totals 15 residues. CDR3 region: CASSEFRGSAETQYF. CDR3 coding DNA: TGTGCCAGCAGTGAATTTCGGGGGTCGGCGGAGACCCAGTACTTC.

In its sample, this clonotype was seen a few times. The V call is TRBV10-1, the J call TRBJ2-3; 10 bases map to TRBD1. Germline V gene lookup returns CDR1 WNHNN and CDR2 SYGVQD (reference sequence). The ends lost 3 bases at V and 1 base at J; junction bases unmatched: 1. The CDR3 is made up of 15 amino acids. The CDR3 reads CASSEGTGGTDTQYF. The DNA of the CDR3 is TGCGCCAGCAGTGAAGGGACAGGGGGCACAGATACGCAGTATTTT.

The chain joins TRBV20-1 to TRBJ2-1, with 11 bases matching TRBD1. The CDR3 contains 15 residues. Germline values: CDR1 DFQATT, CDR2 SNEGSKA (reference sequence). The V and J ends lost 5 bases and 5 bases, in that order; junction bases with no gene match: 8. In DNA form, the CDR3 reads TGCAGTGCTCTAAGGGGGGACAGGGGGAACAATGAGCAGTTCTTC. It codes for CSALRGDRGNNEQFF.

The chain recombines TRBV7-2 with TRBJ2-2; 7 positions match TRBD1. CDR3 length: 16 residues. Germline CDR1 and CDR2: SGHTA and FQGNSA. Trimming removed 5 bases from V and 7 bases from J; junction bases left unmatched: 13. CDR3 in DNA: TGTGCCAGCAGCCCCCCACGAGAGGGGGCGGACGGGGAGCTGTTTTTT. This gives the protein CASSPPREGADGELFF. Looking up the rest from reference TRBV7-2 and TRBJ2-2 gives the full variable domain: GAGVSQSPSNKVTEKGKDVELRCDPISGHTALYWYRQSLGQGLEFLIYFQGNSAPDKSGLPSDRFSAERTGGSVSTLTIQRTQQEDSAVYLCASSPPREGADGELFFGEGSRLTVL.

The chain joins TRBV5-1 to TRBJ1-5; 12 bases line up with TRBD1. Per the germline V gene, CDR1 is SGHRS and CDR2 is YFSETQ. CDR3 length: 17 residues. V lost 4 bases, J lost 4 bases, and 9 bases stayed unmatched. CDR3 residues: CASSAPGTGGSNQPQHF. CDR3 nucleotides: TGCGCCAGCAGCGCCCCCGGGACAGGGGGCTCTAATCAGCCCCAGCATTTT.

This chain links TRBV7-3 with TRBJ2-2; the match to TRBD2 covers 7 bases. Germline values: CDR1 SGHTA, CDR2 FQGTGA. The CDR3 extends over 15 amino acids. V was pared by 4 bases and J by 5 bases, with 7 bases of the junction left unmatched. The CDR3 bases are TGTGCCAGCAGCTCACTAGCGCAGAGAACCGGGGAGCTGTTTTTT. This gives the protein CASSSLAQRTGELFF.

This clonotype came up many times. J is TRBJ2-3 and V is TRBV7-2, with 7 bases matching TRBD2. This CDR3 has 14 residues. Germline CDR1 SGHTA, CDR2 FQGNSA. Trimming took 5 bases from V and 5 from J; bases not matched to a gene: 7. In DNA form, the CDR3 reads TGTGCCAGCAGCAGAGGGGCTAGCGGAGATACGCAGTATTTT. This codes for CASSRGASGDTQYF.

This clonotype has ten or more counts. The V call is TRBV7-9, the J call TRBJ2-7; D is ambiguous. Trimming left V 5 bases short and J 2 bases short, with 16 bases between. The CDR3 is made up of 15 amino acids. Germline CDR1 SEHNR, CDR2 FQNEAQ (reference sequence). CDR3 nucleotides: TGTGCCAGCAGCCCCCTTGCACTCGCGGCCTACGAGCAGTACTTC. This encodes CASSPLALAAYEQYF.

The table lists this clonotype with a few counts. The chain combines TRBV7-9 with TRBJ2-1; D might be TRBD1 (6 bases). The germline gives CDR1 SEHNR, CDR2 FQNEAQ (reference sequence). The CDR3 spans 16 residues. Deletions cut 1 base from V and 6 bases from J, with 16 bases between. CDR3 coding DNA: TGTGCCAGCAGCTTAGGTTACAGGGAATTGGGCAATGAGCAGTTCTTC. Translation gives CASSLGYRELGNEQFF.

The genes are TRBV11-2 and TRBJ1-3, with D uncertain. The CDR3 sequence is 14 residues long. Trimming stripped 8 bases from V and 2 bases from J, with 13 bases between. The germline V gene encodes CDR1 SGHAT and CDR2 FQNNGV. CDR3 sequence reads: CASSIAGTGNTIYF. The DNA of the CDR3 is TGTGCCAGCTCTATAGCGGGGACTGGAAACACCATATATTTT. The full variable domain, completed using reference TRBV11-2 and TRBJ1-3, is EAGVAQSPRYKIIEKRQSVAFWCNPISGHATLYWYQQILGQGPKLLIQFQNNGVVDDSQLPKDRFSAERLKGVDSTLKIQPAKLEDSAVYLCASSIAGTGNTIYFGEGSWLTVV.

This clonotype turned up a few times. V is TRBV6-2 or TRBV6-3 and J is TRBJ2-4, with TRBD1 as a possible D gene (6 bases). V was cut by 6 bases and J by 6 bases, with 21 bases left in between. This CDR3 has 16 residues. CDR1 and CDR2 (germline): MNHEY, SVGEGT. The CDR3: CASSHPFPGHLNIQYF. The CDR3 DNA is TGTGCCAGCAGCCACCCCTTTCCGGGACACTTAAACATTCAGTACTTC.